This is a list of T cell receptor beta chains from one sample in a study of T cell repertoires in aging, cancer and after chemotherapy. MiXCR was run by TCRdb on the multiplex PCR reads, yielding one entry per CDR3 protein. This repertoire shows over 10,000 distinct CDR3 sequences, 26% found once; its top ten account for 2.6%. The sequencing input was blood. These receptor sequences come from a human donor in good health. The CDR3 runs from the conserved cysteine through the conserved F or W. D genes are given only for firm matches. A clone size is listed for some rows: how often the clone was seen (once, few, many), or a class if it is expanded.

j_call v_call clone_size d_call cdr3_nt cdr3_aa
TRBJ2-3 TRBV20-1 few TRBD2 TGCAGTGCTAGAGTAAGCCGGGGGGGCCGTCGCACAGATACGCAGTATTTT CSARVSRGGRRTDTQYF
TRBJ2-3 TRBV7-7 NA TRBD2 TGTGCTAGCAGCTCAGGGACTAGCCGGAGCACAGATACGCAGTATTTT CASSSGTSRSTDTQYF
TRBJ2-5 TRBV19 few NA TGTGCCAGTAGTATTGGACACACCCCCGAAGGAGAGACCCAGTACTTC CASSIGHTPEGETQYF
TRBJ1-4 TRBV15 few NA TGTGCCACCAGCAGAGGCAAAACAACTAATGAAAAACTGTTTTTT CATSRGKTTNEKLFF
TRBJ1-1 TRBV5-1 NA NA TGCGCCAGCAGCCCATCCGGGGTCGGAGGAACTGAAGCTTTCTTT CASSPSGVGGTEAFF
TRBJ1-6 TRBV6-1 NA NA TGTGCCAGCAGTGAAGGACAGGTTTATAATTCACCCCTCCACTTT CASSEGQVYNSPLHF
TRBJ2-2 TRBV7-2 few TRBD2 TGTGCCAGCAGCTTAAATCGGTTCGGGGGGGCCGGGGCCGGGGAGCTGTTTTTT CASSLNRFGGAGAGELFF
TRBJ2-1 TRBV5-1 NA TRBD2 TGCGCCAGCAGCTCTAGCGGGGGGTCGTACAATGAGCAGTTCTTC CASSSSGGSYNEQFF
TRBJ2-6 TRBV27 few NA TGTGCCAGCAGTGGGCTTAGGGCCAACGTCCTGACTTTC CASSGLRANVLTF
TRBJ2-5 TRBV7-3 NA NA TGTGCCAGCAGCTTAAGCGGAGCCAGGGTGGGAGAGACCCAGTACTTC CASSLSGARVGETQYF
TRBJ1-5 TRBV5-6 NA NA TGTGCCAGCAGCGTTAAAACAGGGCCCAATCAGCCCCAGCATTTT CASSVKTGPNQPQHF
TRBJ2-2 TRBV20-1 medium-sized NA TGCAGTGCTAGAGGTCGGAACACCGGGGAGCTGTTTTTT CSARGRNTGELFF
TRBJ1-6 TRBV13 medium-sized NA TGTGCCAGCAGCTTCGGTGGTCCAAATTCACCCCTCCACTTT CASSFGGPNSPLHF
TRBJ1-1 TRBV20-1 few NA TGCAGTGCTAGAGATCCCCCTGAAGCTTTCTTT CSARDPPEAFF
TRBJ2-2 TRBV7-2 few NA TGTGCCAGCAGCTTATCCTCGGAGCTGTTTTTT CASSLSSELFF
TRBJ2-5 TRBV6-5 medium-sized TRBD1 TGTGCCAGCAGTTACAGTTCCCAGGGGGCAATGGAGACCCAGTACTTC CASSYSSQGAMETQYF
TRBJ2-2 TRBV7-9 medium-sized NA TGTGCCAGCAGCTTAGAGATCGGGACCGGGGAGCTGTTTTTT CASSLEIGTGELFF
TRBJ2-3 TRBV6-1 NA TRBD2 TGTGCCAGCAGTGAATCGGCGGGGGGAAGCACAGATACGCAGTATTTT CASSESAGGSTDTQYF
TRBJ2-7 TRBV20-1 medium-sized NA TGCAGTGCTCCTGACAGGTATACCTACGAGCAGTACTTC CSAPDRYTYEQYF
TRBJ1-2 TRBV29-1 medium-sized TRBD1 TGCAGCGGCAGGGGGGACTATGGCTACACCTTC CSGRGDYGYTF
TRBJ1-2 TRBV12-3/TRBV12-4 medium-sized TRBD1 TGTGCCAGCAGCTGGGGACAGGATGAGTATGGCTACACCTTC CASSWGQDEYGYTF
TRBJ1-5 TRBV19 few NA TGTGCCAGTAGCGGGTCTGGTGGCGGGGGTAGTCAGCCCCAGCATTTT CASSGSGGGGSQPQHF
TRBJ1-2 TRBV13 medium-sized NA TGTGCCAGCAGCTCATCGACTGGTAGGGGCTACACCTTC CASSSSTGRGYTF
TRBJ1-3 TRBV30 medium-sized TRBD1 TGTGCCCGGGACAGCCGATACGGAAACACCATATATTTT CARDSRYGNTIYF
TRBJ2-1 TRBV7-9 few TRBD2 TGTGCCTCGGTGGGCCTACGGGGACTAAATGAGCAGTTCTTC CASVGLRGLNEQFF
TRBJ2-3 TRBV10-1 NA NA TGCGCCAGCACCAGGGACAGCACAGATACGCAGTATTTT CASTRDSTDTQYF
TRBJ2-1 TRBV20-1 NA TRBD2 TGCAGTGCCCGGTTAGCGGGGGGAATAAATGAGCAGTTCTTC CSARLAGGINEQFF
TRBJ2-3 TRBV4-2 few TRBD2 TGTGCCAGCAGAGCGGGGGGGAGTGCAGATACGCAGTATTTT CASRAGGSADTQYF
TRBJ1-5 TRBV19 few NA TGTGCCAGTAGTATATCGGGTAATGAGCCCCAGCATTTT CASSISGNEPQHF
TRBJ2-7 TRBV7-2 NA TRBD1 TGTGCCAGCAGCTTAGGGACAGGGAGCCCCGAGCAGTACTTC CASSLGTGSPEQYF
TRBJ1-6 TRBV20-1 NA TRBD1 TGCAGTGCTAGGACAGGGGGCCACTCCTATAATTCACCCCTCCACTTT CSARTGGHSYNSPLHF
TRBJ1-2 TRBV6-4 medium-sized NA TGTGCCAGCAGTGAGGGGGCTGGCTATGGCTACACCTTC CASSEGAGYGYTF
TRBJ2-1 TRBV7-9 once TRBD2 TGTGCCAGCAGCCCGGGACTAGCGGGGGAGCATAATGAGCAGTTCTTC CASSPGLAGEHNEQFF
TRBJ1-1 TRBV29-1 medium-sized NA TGCAGCGTTCGGCCCAGGACGAACACTGAAGCTTTCTTT CSVRPRTNTEAFF
TRBJ1-5 TRBV6-6 NA NA TGTGCCATCAGTGCGGACTTTAGCAATCAGCCCCAGCATTTT CAISADFSNQPQHF
TRBJ2-3 TRBV5-5 NA NA TGTGCCAGCAGCTTGAGGGGACAAGGCACAGATACGCAGTATTTT CASSLRGQGTDTQYF
TRBJ2-3 TRBV5-1 few NA TGCGCCAGCAGCCCACTCGGCACAGATACGCAGTATTTT CASSPLGTDTQYF
TRBJ2-1 TRBV5-4 few NA TGTGCCAGCATCCCGGAGGGGCGACTTGGCAATGAGCAGTTCTTC CASIPEGRLGNEQFF
TRBJ1-6 TRBV5-4 NA TRBD1 TGTGCCAGCAGCTACAGGACAGGGGGCTCACCCCTCCACTTT CASSYRTGGSPLHF
TRBJ2-5 TRBV27 NA TRBD2 TGTGCCAGCAGTGTTGGACTAGCGGGGCGAGAGACCCAGTACTTC CASSVGLAGRETQYF
TRBJ2-7 TRBV6-1 large TRBD2 TGTGCCAGCAGCTTAGGTGCGGGGGGTTCCTCCTACGAGCAGTACTTC CASSLGAGGSSYEQYF
TRBJ2-2 TRBV6-5 medium-sized NA TGTGCCAGCAGTTCCCAATATTGGGCAGCCAGCGGGGAGCTGTTTTTT CASSSQYWAASGELFF
TRBJ1-1 TRBV6-4 few NA TGTGCCAGCAGTGACTCGAGTCACAGGGAGAACACTGAAGCTTTCTTT CASSDSSHRENTEAFF
TRBJ2-7 TRBV18 few NA TGTGCCAGCTCACCACCGGGGTTAAGAGGCGAGCAGTACTTC CASSPPGLRGEQYF
TRBJ1-3 TRBV4-3 few NA TGCGCCAGCAGCCAAGATCGGGCCAGGGTAACTGAAAACACCATATATTTT CASSQDRARVTENTIYF
TRBJ1-1 TRBV11-2 medium-sized TRBD1 TGTGCCAGCAGCCCAGGGACAGGGGGCGTCACTGAAGCTTTCTTT CASSPGTGGVTEAFF
TRBJ2-3 TRBV5-1 NA NA TGCGCCAGCAGCTTGGTAGGCCTATTCGACACAGATACGCAGTATTTT CASSLVGLFDTDTQYF
TRBJ1-4 TRBV7-9 few TRBD1 TGTGCCAGCAGTTCCGGGACAGGGCGCGAAAAACTGTTTTTT CASSSGTGREKLFF
TRBJ2-6 TRBV5-4 NA NA TGTGCCAGCAGTTTTGGGAGCTCTGGGGCCAACGTCCTGACTTTC CASSFGSSGANVLTF
TRBJ2-3 TRBV4-1 NA NA TGCGCCAGCAGCCAAGACGCTAGCTACACAGATACGCAGTATTTT CASSQDASYTDTQYF